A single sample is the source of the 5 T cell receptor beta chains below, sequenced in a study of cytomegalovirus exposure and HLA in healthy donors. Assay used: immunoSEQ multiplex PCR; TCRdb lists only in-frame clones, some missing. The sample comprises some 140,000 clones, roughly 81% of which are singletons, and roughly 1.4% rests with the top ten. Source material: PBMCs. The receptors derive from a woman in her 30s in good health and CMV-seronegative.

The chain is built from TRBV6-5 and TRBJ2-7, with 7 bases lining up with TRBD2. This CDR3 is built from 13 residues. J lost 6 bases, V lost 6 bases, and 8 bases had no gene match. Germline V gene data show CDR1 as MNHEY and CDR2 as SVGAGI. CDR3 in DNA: TGTGCCAGCAGCCCCGTGGGGGGGGGCGAGCAGTACTTC. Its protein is CASSPVGGGEQYF.

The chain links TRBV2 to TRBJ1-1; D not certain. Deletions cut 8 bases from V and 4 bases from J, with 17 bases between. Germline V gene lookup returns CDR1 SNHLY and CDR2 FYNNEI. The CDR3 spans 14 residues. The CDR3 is CASPRADEGTEAFF. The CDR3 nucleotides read TGTGCCAGCCCTAGGGCGGACGAGGGCACTGAAGCTTTCTTT.

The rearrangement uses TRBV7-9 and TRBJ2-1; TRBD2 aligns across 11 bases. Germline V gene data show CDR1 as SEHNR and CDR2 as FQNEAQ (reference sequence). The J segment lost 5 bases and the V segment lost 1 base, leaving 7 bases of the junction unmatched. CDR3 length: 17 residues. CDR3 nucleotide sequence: TGTGCCAGCAGCTTAGGTTGGGTTAGCGGGGGGGACAATGAGCAGTTCTTC. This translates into CASSLGWVSGGDNEQFF.

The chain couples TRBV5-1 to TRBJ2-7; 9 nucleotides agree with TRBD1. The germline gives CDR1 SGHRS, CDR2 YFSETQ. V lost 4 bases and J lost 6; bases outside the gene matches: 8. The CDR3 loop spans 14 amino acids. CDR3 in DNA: TGCGCCAGCAGCCCCGGGACAGGGTCTATCGAGCAGTACTTC. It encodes CASSPGTGSIEQYF.

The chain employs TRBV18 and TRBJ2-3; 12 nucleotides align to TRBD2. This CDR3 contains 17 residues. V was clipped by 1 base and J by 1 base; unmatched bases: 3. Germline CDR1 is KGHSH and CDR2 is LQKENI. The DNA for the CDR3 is TGTGCCAGCTCACCACTTCGGACTAGCGGGGGCACAGATACGCAGTATTTT. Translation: CASSPLRTSGGTDTQYF. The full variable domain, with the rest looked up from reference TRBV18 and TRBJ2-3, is NAGVMQNPRHLVRRRGQEARLRCSPMKGHSHVYWYRQLPEEGLKFMVYLQKENIIDESGMPKERFSAEFPKEGPSILRIQQVVRGDSAAYFCASSPLRTSGGTDTQYFGPGTRLTVL.